One and the same sample provided the 6 T cell receptor beta chains below, sequenced in a study of OX40 agonist ivuxolimab in advanced cancers. Some clones are missing from TCRdb's copy, which holds only in-frame ones; the method was immunoSEQ multiplex PCR. The sample gives about 7,800 clones, 73% of which show up once; around 56% is in the top ten. The sample in question was CD4+ or CD8+ T cells sorted from blood, obtained in a trial of the OX40 agonist ivuxolimab. Every receptor here comes from an adult with an advanced solid tumor such as melanoma, head and neck, liver or kidney cancer.

This clone is medium-sized. V usage is TRBV5-6 and J usage is TRBJ2-7, with 8 nucleotides matching TRBD1. Germline V CDR1 and CDR2: SGHDT, YYEEEE. J was trimmed by 4 bases and V by 4 bases; bases with no gene match: 13. This CDR3 comprises 16 residues. As DNA, the CDR3 is TGTGCCAGCAGCAGTCAATTTCGGGACAGGATTTACGAGCAGTACTTC. This codes for CASSSQFRDRIYEQYF.

The CDR3 spells CASRAYRGRNQPQHF. The CDR3 bases are TGTGCCAGCAGAGCCTACAGGGGTAGGAATCAGCCCCAGCATTTT. The chain links TRBV7-6 to TRBJ1-5; 7 bases match TRBD1. The CDR3 is made up of 15 amino acids. CDR1 and CDR2 (germline): SGHVS, FNYEAQ. J gave up 4 bases and V 6 bases, and 9 bases lay outside the gene matches.

The J gene is TRBJ2-7, the V gene TRBV5-1, with TRBD2 as a possible D gene (5 bases). V was shortened by 0 bases and J by 4 bases, with 11 bases between the two germline ends. This CDR3 is 14 amino acids long. Germline V gene data show CDR1 as SGHRS and CDR2 as YFSETQ. Written as DNA, the CDR3 is TGCGCCAGCAGCTTGGAGGACTTGTTTTACGAGCAGTACTTC. Protein sequence: CASSLEDLFYEQYF.

The chain joins TRBV10-3 to TRBJ2-7; D tentatively fits TRBD1 or TRBD2 (5 bases each). Germline V gene lookup returns CDR1 ENHRY and CDR2 SYGVKD. The length of the CDR3 is 13 residues. Deletions cut 5 bases from V and 6 bases from J, with 14 bases between. The CDR3 bases are TGTGCCATCAGTAACGGGGCCGAAGGCGAGCAGTACTTC. Amino acids: CAISNGAEGEQYF.

This clone occurred once. V gene TRBV7-3 combines with J gene TRBJ1-1, with a possible D match to TRBD1 (5 bases). V lost 1 base and J 4 bases, leaving 13 bases between the germline ends. Germline CDR1 reads SGHTA; CDR2 reads FQGTGA. The CDR3 length is 15 residues. The CDR3 loop is CASSLIGAPSTEAFF. CDR3 DNA: TGTGCCAGCAGCTTAATCGGGGCCCCGAGCACTGAAGCTTTCTTT.

The chain couples TRBV9 to TRBJ2-3; 12 nucleotides match TRBD2. The V gene's germline CDR1 is SGDLS and CDR2 YYNGEE. CDR3 length: 15 amino acids. V trimming: 3 bases; J trimming: 9 bases; junction bases outside the gene matches: 8. The CDR3 loop reads CASSAGLAGLGTQYF. The CDR3 coding sequence is TGTGCCAGCAGCGCCGGACTAGCGGGGTTAGGAACGCAGTATTTT.